One sample yielded the 20 T cell receptor beta chains listed below, sequenced in a study of blood T cell repertoires in COVID-19. Generated by immunoSEQ multiplex PCR, the TCRdb table keeps only in-frame clones and is missing some. Of about 150,000 clones listed, around 90% are singletons. The source material was peripheral blood. The receptors here all came from a human donor in a cohort sampled during active COVID-19.

CDR3 residues: CASGASGVDFSGANVLTF. DNA for the CDR3: TGTGCCAGCGGGGCTTCGGGGGTTGATTTCTCTGGGGCCAACGTCCTGACTTTC. The chain carries TRBV27 and TRBJ2-6, with D possibly being TRBD2 (6 bases). The V end lost 8 bases, the J end lost 0 bases, and 20 bases lay between the germline ends. The CDR3 length is 18 residues. Germline V gene lookup returns CDR1 MNHEY and CDR2 SMNVEV (reference sequence).

CDR3 protein: CASSSGSNTGELFF. The CDR3 nucleotides read TGTGCCAGCAGCAGCGGATCGAACACCGGGGAGCTGTTTTTT. The rearrangement joins TRBV7-3 to TRBJ2-2, with a tentative D call TRBD2 (5 bases). The CDR3 has 14 residues. Germline CDR1 is SGHTA and CDR2 is FQGTGA. Trimming cost V 5 bases and J 0 bases, with 7 bases left between them.

V gene TRBV9 combines with J gene TRBJ1-2, with 7 bases identical to TRBD1. In germline, CDR1 is SGDLS, CDR2 YYNGEE. The CDR3 contains 15 residues. The trim removed 0 bases at V and 4 bases at J, leaving 6 bases unmatched. The CDR3 spells CASSVASQGGYGYTF. Written as DNA, the CDR3 is TGTGCCAGCAGCGTAGCTTCCCAGGGGGGCTATGGCTACACCTTC. Based on the CDR3 plus reference TRBV9 and TRBJ1-2, the full variable domain is DSGVTQTPKHLITATGQRVTLRCSPRSGDLSVYWYQQSLDQGLQFLIQYYNGEERAKGNILERFSAQQFPDLHSELNLSSLELGDSALYFCASSVASQGGYGYTFGSGTRLTVV.

The rearrangement joins TRBV11-2 to TRBJ1-1; D perhaps matches TRBD1 (5 bases). Germline CDR1 reads SGHAT; CDR2 reads FQNNGV. V dropped 3 bases and J dropped 1 base, with 9 bases sitting between them. CDR3 length: 14 amino acids. Here the CDR3 reads CASSLAGQNTEAFF. The CDR3, as DNA: TGTGCCAGCAGCTTGGCAGGGCAGAACACTGAAGCTTTCTTT.

This clone was picked up one time. This chain joins TRBV30 and TRBJ1-1, with a possible D match to TRBD1 (5 bases). The length of the CDR3 is 13 residues. Trimming shortened V by 0 bases and J by 4 bases, and 9 bases separated the two germline ends. Germline V gene data show CDR1 as GTSNPN and CDR2 as SVGIG (reference sequence). The CDR3 sequence is CAWSVSGGTEAFF. CDR3 coding DNA: TGTGCCTGGAGTGTATCCGGGGGCACTGAAGCTTTCTTT.

This sequence joins TRBV10-3 and TRBJ2-6; 9 positions agree with TRBD1. CDR1 and CDR2 (germline): ENHRY, SYGVKD. V was clipped by 10 bases and J by 4 bases; unmatched bases: 8. The CDR3 has 15 residues. The CDR3 coding sequence is TGTGCCACCCTGGGACAGGGTACGGGGGCCAACGTCCTGACTTTC. It codes for CATLGQGTGANVLTF.

This chain joins TRBV9 and TRBJ2-5; a weak D match, TRBD2 (5 bases). This CDR3 region has 19 residues. In germline, CDR1 is SGDLS, CDR2 YYNGEE. With 0 bases removed from V and 0 bases from J, the gap between germline ends came to 21 bases. The CDR3 coding sequence is TGTGCCAGCAGCGTAGGTGCGGGTAGCGATCCTCCGTACCAAGAGACCCAGTACTTC. This translates into CASSVGAGSDPPYQETQYF.

The chain couples TRBV7-9 to TRBJ2-1, with TRBD2 matching over 9 bases. Germline loops: CDR1 SEHNR, CDR2 FQNEAQ (reference sequence). CDR3 size: 16 residues. The junction had 8 bases not matched to a gene; V was cut back by 1 base and J by 7 bases. Here the CDR3 reads CASSLVAGGRRNEQFF. The CDR3 DNA sequence: TGTGCCAGCAGCTTAGTTGCGGGGGGGCGCAGGAATGAGCAGTTCTTC.

This chain links TRBV3-1 (or the pseudogene TRBV3-2) with TRBJ2-1, with 8 bases identical to TRBD2. CDR1 LGHDT and CDR2 YNNKEL come from the germline V gene (reference sequence). The length of the CDR3 is 16 residues. Trimming took 5 bases from V and 8 from J; bases not matched to a gene: 14. CDR3 nucleotides: TGTGCCAGCAGCTACAATCCCGGGACTAGAGTACATGAGCAGTTCTTC. Its translation: CASSYNPGTRVHEQFF.

The chain couples TRBV7-2 to TRBJ1-2, with a weak D call TRBD1 (6 bases). Germline lookup yields CDR1 SGHTA and CDR2 FQGNSA. The CDR3 covers 16 residues. Between the trimmed V and J ends, which lost 4 bases and 0 bases, there was a span of 15 bases. This CDR3 is CASSSAQGPANYGYTF. CDR3 nucleotide sequence: TGTGCCAGCAGCTCCGCACAGGGACCAGCTAACTATGGCTACACCTTC.

This sequence joins TRBV5-1 and TRBJ2-2, with 9 positions matching TRBD1. V shed 0 bases and J 6 bases; nucleotides not matched to a gene: 9. The CDR3 consists of 17 residues. The germline CDR1 and CDR2 sequences are SGHRS and YFSETQ. For the CDR3, the DNA is TGCGCCAGCAGCTTGGACCCTACGGGACAGGGACCCGGGGAGCTGTTTTTT. Translation gives CASSLDPTGQGPGELFF.

The V and J genes are TRBV27 and TRBJ1-1, with 9 positions matching TRBD1. Germline V CDR1 and CDR2: MNHEY, SMNVEV (reference sequence). CDR3 size: 14 residues. With V trimmed by 4 bases and J by 5 bases, 5 bases remained unmatched. The CDR3 DNA sequence: TGTGCCAGCAGTTCGACAGGGGGTTGGACTGAAGCTTTCTTT. Translation gives CASSSTGGWTEAFF.

The rearrangement uses TRBV3-1 (or the pseudogene TRBV3-2) and TRBJ2-5, with D possibly TRBD2 on 6 matching bases. The CDR3 is 16 amino acids. Looked up from germline, CDR1 is LGHDT and CDR2 is YNNKEL (reference sequence). V lost 2 bases, J lost 5 bases, and 18 bases lay in between. CDR3 nucleotides: TGTGCCAGCAGCCAAAGGATCCGGGACTCTCTGGAGACCCAGTACTTC. It encodes CASSQRIRDSLETQYF.

J is TRBJ1-6 and V is TRBV10-1, with a weak D call TRBD1 (5 bases). This CDR3 is 13 amino acids long. V was shortened by 6 bases and J by 6 bases, with 9 bases between the two germline ends. From germline, CDR1 is WNHNN and CDR2 SYGVQD (reference sequence). CDR3 DNA sequence: TGCGCCAGCAGCCGGGACTTTAATTCACCCCTCCACTTT. It translates to CASSRDFNSPLHF.

V is TRBV15 and J is TRBJ2-2; 8 nucleotides agree with TRBD1. Germline CDR1 is LNHNV and CDR2 is YYDKDF (reference sequence). This CDR3 has 15 amino acids. Trimming at V came to 1 base and at J to 5 bases, leaving 3 bases not matched to a gene. Here the CDR3 reads CATSRGQGRTGELFF. CDR3 DNA sequence: TGTGCCACCAGCAGAGGACAGGGGAGGACCGGGGAGCTGTTTTTT.

J is TRBJ1-1 and V is TRBV7-9; 7 bases line up with TRBD1. The CDR3 runs to 15 residues. Germline CDR1 and CDR2: SEHNR and FQNEAQ (reference sequence). The V segment lost 7 bases and the J segment 5 bases; nucleotides outside the gene matches: 13. This CDR3 reads CASTHLSDRRTEAFF. The DNA of the CDR3 is TGTGCCAGCACCCACCTCTCGGACAGGCGGACTGAAGCTTTCTTT.

The V gene is TRBV4-2, the J gene TRBJ2-7; 7 bases fit TRBD2. V lost 4 bases and J lost 0; bases outside the gene matches: 3. Germline loops: CDR1 LGHNA, CDR2 YNFKEQ. The CDR3 covers 14 residues. The CDR3 here is CASSPGGFSYEQYF. The CDR3 DNA reads as TGTGCCAGCAGCCCCGGGGGGTTCTCCTACGAGCAGTACTTC.

This clone was seen more than once but under ten times. The V gene is TRBV7-9, the J gene TRBJ1-2; 9 bases match TRBD1. Germline V CDR1 and CDR2: SEHNR, FQNEAQ (reference sequence). The CDR3 is 15 amino acids. V trimming: 7 bases; J trimming: 6 bases; junction bases outside the gene matches: 12. Written as DNA, the CDR3 is TGTGCCAGCACCCTCTTGACAGGGGGAGACAATGGCTACACCTTC. It yields the protein CASTLLTGGDNGYTF.

The V gene is TRBV7-2, the J gene TRBJ2-7, with 9 bases lining up with TRBD1. This CDR3 is built from 16 residues. Germline CDR1 reads SGHTA; CDR2 reads FQGNSA. V gave up 6 bases and J gave up 3 bases; unmatched junction bases: 12. The CDR3 region is CASSSAAGTGNYEQYF. Here the CDR3 DNA reads TGTGCCAGCAGTTCCGCTGCCGGGACAGGGAACTACGAGCAGTACTTC.

The genes are TRBV4-1 and TRBJ2-2, with D possibly matching TRBD1 (6 bases). Germline CDR1 is MGHRA and CDR2 is YSYEKL. The CDR3 has 16 amino acids. Trimming stripped 3 bases from V and 1 base from J, with 12 bases between. The CDR3 protein is CASSQRQTGNTGELFF. CDR3 nucleotides: TGCGCCAGCAGCCAGAGGCAGACAGGGAACACCGGGGAGCTGTTTTTT.